This T cell receptor beta chain stems from a study of a mutant IDH1 vaccine in newly diagnosed glioma. For this clone: Its antigen is still unknown.

This CDR3 comprises 16 residues. V lost 3 bases and J 0 bases, leaving 16 bases between the germline ends. Germline V gene sequence: CDR1 SGHRS, CDR2 YFSETQ. Clones were read by immunoSEQ multiplex PCR, and TCRdb kept only the in-frame ones, dropping some. The data hold over 40,000 clones, with roughly 79% observed a single time. Time point meaning: week 35, safety follow-up. Alongside topical imiquimod, each dose of vaccine comprised 300 ug of mutant IDH1 20-mer peptide. The chain joins TRBV5-1 to TRBJ2-7; D might be TRBD2 (7 bases). The origin of this receptor is a woman aged 35 to 49 with glioma. Some clones in this sample may be carry-over from other donors' samples. This material consisted of PBMCs, taken from a glioma patient whose treatment included an IDH1 peptide vaccine. The CDR3 DNA is TGCGCCAGCAGCTGGGGGGGGACACCAAGCTCCTACGAGCAGTACTTC. It codes for CASSWGGTPSSYEQYF.